The next 12 T cell receptor beta chains were all read from a single sample in a study of blood T cell repertoires in COVID-19. Libraries were prepared by immunoSEQ multiplex PCR; TCRdb keeps only in-frame clonotypes and omits some of them. The table lists approximately 300,000 clones, around 89% of them singletons. The sample comprised peripheral blood. Every receptor here comes from a young man with acute or convalescent COVID-19.

Only a few counts were recorded for this clone. CDR3 sequence: CASSLGTSRYEQYF. The CDR3, as DNA: TGTGCCAGCAGCTTAGGGACTAGCAGATACGAGCAGTACTTC. J is TRBJ2-7 and V is TRBV13, with 7 bases matching TRBD2. CDR1 is PRHDT and CDR2 is FYEKMQ in the germline V gene (reference sequence). The ends lost 0 bases at V and 4 bases at J; junction bases unmatched: 3. This CDR3 has 14 residues.

The V gene is TRBV30, the J gene TRBJ2-7, with 9 bases aligning to TRBD2. Per germline, CDR1 GTSNPN and CDR2 SVGIG (reference sequence). This CDR3 contains 13 residues. V gave up 2 bases and J gave up 6 bases; unmatched junction bases: 5. The CDR3, as DNA: TGTGCCTGGAGTATGGGACTAGCAGGCGAGCAGTACTTC. This gives the protein CAWSMGLAGEQYF. The full variable domain, rest sourced from reference TRBV30 and TRBJ2-7, is SQTIHQWPATLVQPVGSPLSLECTVEGTSNPNLYWYRQAAGRGLQLLFYSVGIGQISSEVPQNLSASRPQDRQFILSSKKLLLSDSGFYLCAWSMGLAGEQYFGPGTRLTVT.

The rearrangement links TRBV7-2 to TRBJ1-1; D gene uncertain. CDR1 and CDR2 from the germline V gene are SGHTA and FQGNSA. Trimming cost V 1 base and J 5 bases, with 8 bases left between them. CDR3 size: 13 residues. The CDR3 sequence is CASSLVFRTEAFF. Written as DNA, the CDR3 is TGTGCCAGCAGCTTAGTGTTTCGGACTGAAGCTTTCTTT.

The rearrangement links TRBV6-5 to TRBJ2-1, with D perhaps TRBD2 (6 bases). With 4 bases removed from V and 4 bases from J, the gap between germline ends came to 14 bases. The CDR3 is made up of 15 amino acids. Germline V gene lookup returns CDR1 MNHEY and CDR2 SVGAGI. This chain's CDR3 is CASSSLARVYNEQFF. As DNA, the CDR3 is TGTGCCAGCAGTTCCCTAGCGCGGGTTTACAATGAGCAGTTCTTC.

This chain connects TRBV24-1 to TRBJ2-7; TRBD2 is a possible D gene (6 bases). V was cut by 0 bases and J by 4 bases, with 24 bases left in between. Germline V gene lookup returns CDR1 KGHDR and CDR2 SFDVKD. This CDR3 contains 19 residues. CDR3 DNA: TGTGCCACCAGTGATTTGCAATGCCCTTTGGGACCGGAGGGGTACGAGCAGTACTTC. It specifies CATSDLQCPLGPEGYEQYF.

The rearrangement links TRBV19 to TRBJ1-5; tentative D call: TRBD1 (5 bases). Germline V lookup: CDR1 LNHDA, CDR2 SQIVND (reference sequence). The ends were cut back, 5 bases at V and 3 bases at J, with 14 bases in the middle. The length of the CDR3 is 15 residues. The CDR3 loop reads CASSPAGQANQPQHF. CDR3 bases: TGTGCCAGTAGTCCGGCCGGACAAGCCAATCAGCCCCAGCATTTT.

This clone was recorded a few times. The chain employs TRBV19 and TRBJ1-3; 7 nucleotides agree with TRBD1. CDR1 and CDR2 (germline): LNHDA, SQIVND (reference sequence). The V gene end was trimmed by 6 bases and the J gene end by 0 bases; junction bases not matched to a gene: 5. This CDR3 comprises 15 residues. In nucleotides, the CDR3 is TGTGCCAGTAGCCGGGACAGCCTCTCTGGAAACACCATATATTTT. It is translated as CASSRDSLSGNTIYF.

This clone came up once. This rearrangement joins TRBV5-5 to TRBJ2-3, with D perhaps TRBD2 (5 bases). CDR3 length: 15 amino acids. V lost 0 bases and J 1 base, leaving 9 bases between the germline ends. Germline CDR1 is SGHKS and CDR2 is YYEKEE (reference sequence). CDR3 nucleotide sequence: TGTGCCAGCAGCTTGGAGAGGGAACGCACAGATACGCAGTATTTT. Amino acids: CASSLERERTDTQYF.

V usage is TRBV30 and J usage is TRBJ1-1; no firm D call. The V end lost 7 bases, the J end lost 2 bases, and 14 bases lay between the germline ends. CDR3 length: 13 residues. Germline V lookup: CDR1 GTSNPN, CDR2 SVGIG (reference sequence). Here the CDR3 reads CASFSGFNTEAFF. In DNA form, the CDR3 reads TGTGCCTCTTTTTCGGGGTTTAACACTGAAGCTTTCTTT. Full variable domain (missing parts from reference TRBV30 and TRBJ1-1): SQTIHQWPATLVQPVGSPLSLECTVEGTSNPNLYWYRQAAGRGLQLLFYSVGIGQISSEVPQNLSASRPQDRQFILSSKKLLLSDSGFYLCASFSGFNTEAFFGQGTRLTVV.

The J gene is TRBJ1-1, the V gene TRBV24-1, with TRBD1 as a possible D gene (6 bases). This CDR3 spans 13 amino acids. With 6 bases removed from V and 6 bases from J, the gap between germline ends came to 13 bases. Germline CDR1 and CDR2: KGHDR and SFDVKD. DNA of the CDR3: TGTGCCACCAGTCACCCAGGGGTTCCTGAAGCTTTCTTT. As protein: CATSHPGVPEAFF.

As for this clone: Other DNA variants within this sample encode the same CDR3. The CDR3 sequence: CASSSRRTGDRYTF. The CDR3 region has the DNA TGTGCCAGCAGTTCCAGGAGGACAGGGGATCGCTACACCTTC. V gene TRBV6-5 combines with J gene TRBJ1-2, with TRBD1 matching over 9 bases. There are 14 residues in the CDR3. CDR1 and CDR2 from the germline V gene are MNHEY and SVGAGI. Unmatched junction bases numbered 9, after V lost 4 bases and J lost 9 bases.

This clone was recorded once. This chain uses TRBV2 with TRBJ1-2; D unresolved. Germline V CDR1 and CDR2: SNHLY, FYNNEI. There are 12 residues in the CDR3. V gave up 8 bases and J gave up 2 bases, with 9 bases separating them. CDR3 in amino acids: CASVQKNYGYTF. CDR3 DNA sequence: TGTGCCAGCGTCCAGAAAAACTATGGCTACACCTTC.